This T cell receptor beta chain is from a study of memory CD4+ T cells and cytomegalovirus serostatus (dated by TCRdb to about 2019). For the wider study: The cohort comprised 33 healthy Belgian adults, 9 CMV seropositive and about 25 CMV seronegative. To replicate a published TCR-based CMV serostatus classifier, the study sequenced CD4+ memory TCRbeta repertoires from a Belgian cohort whose cytomegalovirus serostatus was known.

From cysteine to phenylalanine, the CDR3 is 17 amino acids long. The read is trimmed to its CDR3 DNA, 51 bases read in frame from base 1. The junction shows trimming of 3 bases on V and 3 bases on J, and the gene matches do not reach 13 bases of it. In the germline V gene, CDR1 corresponds to MGHRA and CDR2 to YSYEKL. The study at large found these results: Among the roughly 160 previously reported CMV-associated TCRbeta sequences, some 62 showed up in the CD4+ memory repertoires, with each one found in between one and five individuals. The results were interpreted as suggesting that the CMV-associated TCR signature is mostly present in the CD4+ memory repertoire. Unlike the original study, which covered naive and memory CD4+ and CD8+ populations, the Belgian study sequenced only CD4+CD45RO+ memory cells. For predicting CMV serostatus, the median bootstrapped AUC was approximately 0.95 using the original framework and about 0.9 using a US-trained random forest. On the Belgian cohort, the classifier based on the original framework reached a median bootstrapped AUC of about 0.95, with a 95% CI of 0.76-1.00.

Genomic DNA was extracted from sorted cells with the Quick-DNA Microprep Kit. Amplification of TCRbeta DNA was done with the immunoSEQ hsTCRbeta kit, following the protocol from the manufacturer. TCRbeta libraries were sequenced on an Illumina MiSeq instrument. The paper's data handling went like this. After out-of-frame sequences were removed, 2.4 million or so distinct TCRbeta sequences remained, averaging around 67,000 per individual. Each individual was scored by the count of 150 to 200 previously reported CMV-associated TCRbeta sequences and the total productive distinct TCRbeta count. A beta-binomial model was reimplemented in Python, and random forests from scikit-learn, run with default parameters, were trained on data from the US cohort. Classifier performance on the Belgian cohort was summarized as median AUC with percentile confidence intervals over 10,000 bootstrap iterations. Sourced from immuneACCESS, this table was stored by TCRdb with only in-frame sequences that have V and J called. A share of the clones is absent; for the studies checked, an unresolved V gene accounts for under half, and the remainder has no known explanation. V, J and clone size are those of that table, while D and trimming were read from the DNA. This sample is represented by 60,000 to 75,000 clones; about 78% of them were singletons. The ten top clones hold 0.53% of the sample.

A FACSAria II was used to sort memory CD4+ T cells, defined as single viable CD3+CD4+CD8-CD45RO+ cells. To determine CMV serostatus, a Roche Elecsys assay was used that detects serum IgG against CMV pp150, pp28, p38 and p52. After thawing, total CD4+ T cells were enriched by positive selection with CD4 magnetic microbeads. The samples came from a different study that was designed specifically to examine the CD4+ T cell memory repertoire. Following standard operating procedures, peripheral blood mononuclear cells were isolated and cryopreserved, while serum was kept at -80 degrees C. Staining used CD3-PerCP (BW264/56), CD4-APC (RPA-T4), CD45RO-PE (UCHT1) and CD8-Pacific Orange (3B5) antibodies, with Sytox blue excluding non-viable cells. Notes on this clone: Its antigen is still unknown. Base-call qualities are not available, and no considerably larger clone is one nucleotide away.

Sequences were obtained from memory CD4+ T cells from blood. Recombination joined TRBV4-1 with TRBJ2-7, with 8 bases aligning to TRBD1. The origin of this receptor is an adult in good health and CMV-seronegative. Some clones in this sample may be carry-over from other donors' samples. DNA sequence: TGCGCCAGCAGCCAGCAAACAACAGGGGGGTCCTTCTACGAGCAGTACTTC. Its protein is CASSQQTTGGSFYEQYF.